Sequencing of this TCR beta chain was carried out in a study of cytomegalovirus exposure and HLA in healthy donors. Germline trimming cut 0 bases from V and 7 bases from J; bases unmatched to any gene: 5. The CDR3 covers 16 residues. Primers included in the PCR were 60 Vbeta and 13 Jbeta primers. The protocol was immunoSEQ multiplex PCR, while the TCRdb copy is restricted to in-frame clones and leaves out a portion. The sample lists over 65,000 clones; about 85% were seen once. Overall study findings and caveats: Later analysis demonstrated an association between a missense DCLRE1C variant and TCR beta V- and J-gene trimming. As confirmed in vitro, a few CMV-associated chains were specific for CMV antigens.

Turning to this clone: Its specificity is not known.

Material: PBMCs. The source of this sequence is a middle-aged woman in good health and CMV-seropositive. The rearrangement uses TRBV23-1 and TRBJ2-1, with 11 bases lining up with TRBD1. TRBV23-1 is filed as an ORF, its function uncertain. CDR3 nucleotides: TGCGCCAGCAGTCAATCTGCGGACAGGGGGCGGAATGAGCAGTTCTTC. Protein sequence: CASSQSADRGRNEQFF.